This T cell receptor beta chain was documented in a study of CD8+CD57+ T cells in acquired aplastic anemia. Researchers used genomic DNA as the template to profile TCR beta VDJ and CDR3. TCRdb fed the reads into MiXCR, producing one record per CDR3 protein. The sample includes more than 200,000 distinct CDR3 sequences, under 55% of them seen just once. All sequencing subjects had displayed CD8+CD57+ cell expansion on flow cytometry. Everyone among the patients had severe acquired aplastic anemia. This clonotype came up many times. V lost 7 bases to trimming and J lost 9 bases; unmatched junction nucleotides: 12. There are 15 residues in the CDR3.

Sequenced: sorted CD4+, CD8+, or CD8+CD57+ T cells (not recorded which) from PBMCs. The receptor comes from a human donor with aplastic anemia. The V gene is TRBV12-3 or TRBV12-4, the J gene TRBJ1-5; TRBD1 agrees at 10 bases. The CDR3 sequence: CASTQTGGNGAPQHF. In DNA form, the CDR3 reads TGTGCCAGCACACAGACAGGGGGCAACGGAGCGCCCCAGCATTTT.